Reported below is one T cell receptor (beta chain). The antigen remains unidentified. This entry comes from a study of T cells in localized non-small cell lung cancer. Overall study findings and caveats: Longer overall survival was seen with higher T cell density measured in blood. Of the top 100 tumor clones, median around 50 were in adjacent lung, approximately 29 among its top 100.

This CDR3 has 16 residues. Trimming left V 1 base short and J 0 bases short, with 13 bases between. The germline gives CDR1 SQVTM, CDR2 ANQGSEA. Produced via immunoSEQ multiplex PCR; TCRdb's table is partial and in-frame only. The sample includes approximately 10,000 clones, roughly 90% of them seen just once. Sequences were derived from peripheral blood, sampled before any cancer treatment. The clonotype comes from a male donor at least 60 years old with stage III lung adenocarcinoma. The gene calls are TRBV29-1 and TRBJ2-1; a weak D match, TRBD2 (6 bases). Written as DNA, the CDR3 is TGCAGCGTTGAAGCCCCCGCCGGGAGCTCCTACAATGAGCAGTTCTTC. It is translated as CSVEAPAGSSYNEQFF.